This T cell receptor beta chain comes out of a study of CXCR3-negative and CXCR3-positive naive CD8 T cells. Whole-study results and caveats: Memory cells differed in TRBV-TRBJ usage, but naive CXCR3-negative and CXCR3-positive cells had similar usage. Cryopreserved cells partially lost CXCR3 expression, and fresh PBMCs were used in most assays. Naive cells that were CXCR3-positive had more hydrophobic TRB CDR3s (compared with CXCR3-negative naive cells). The study inferred TCR strength from TRB CDR3 properties and found comparable surface CD5 between naive subsets.

Concerning this clonotype: Antigen specificity is unknown.

It was by 5' RACE with UMI labels that the TRB cDNA libraries were prepared. TCRdb reanalyzed the 5' RACE reads and collapses them to one entry per CDR3 protein, without DNA. The table for this sample gives tens of thousands of distinct CDR3 sequences. The CD45RO-CCR7+CD27+CD95- phenotype denoted naive CD8+ T cells. The CDR3 runs 13 residues. Germline loops: CDR1 SGHRS, CDR2 YFSETQ. The V call is TRBV5-1, the J call TRBJ2-5. Specimen: naive CXCR3+ CD8+ T cells from blood. Subset here: CD45RO-CCR7+CD27+CD95- naive CD8+ T cells expressing CXCR3 (TNR3+). The clonotype originates from a human donor in good health. Some clones in this sample may be carry-over from other donors' samples. The CDR3 protein is CASSLDYQETQYF.